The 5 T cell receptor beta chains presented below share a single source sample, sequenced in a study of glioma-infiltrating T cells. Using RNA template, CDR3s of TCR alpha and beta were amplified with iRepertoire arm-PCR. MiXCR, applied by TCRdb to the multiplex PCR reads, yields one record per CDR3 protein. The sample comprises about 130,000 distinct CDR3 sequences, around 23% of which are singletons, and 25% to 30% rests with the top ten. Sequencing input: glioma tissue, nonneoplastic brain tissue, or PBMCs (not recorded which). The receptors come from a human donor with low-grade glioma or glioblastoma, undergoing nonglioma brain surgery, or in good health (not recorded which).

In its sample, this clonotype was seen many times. In nucleotides, the CDR3 is TGCAGTGCTAGAGATTCCCAAGCGGGGCAAGAGACCCAGTACTTC. This codes for CSARDSQAGQETQYF. J is TRBJ2-5 and V is TRBV20-1; 7 bases line up with TRBD2. The CDR3 spans 15 residues. The germline V gene has CDR1 DFQATT and CDR2 SNEGSKA (reference sequence). With 0 bases clipped from V and 2 bases from J, the junction kept 6 bases outside the gene matches.

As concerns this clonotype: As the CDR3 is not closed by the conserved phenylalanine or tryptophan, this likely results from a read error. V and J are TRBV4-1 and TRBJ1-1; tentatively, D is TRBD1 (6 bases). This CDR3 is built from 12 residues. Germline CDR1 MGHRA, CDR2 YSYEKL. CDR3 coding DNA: TGCGCCAGCAGCATAGGGGACACTGAGGCTTTCCTT. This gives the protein CASSIGDTEAFL.

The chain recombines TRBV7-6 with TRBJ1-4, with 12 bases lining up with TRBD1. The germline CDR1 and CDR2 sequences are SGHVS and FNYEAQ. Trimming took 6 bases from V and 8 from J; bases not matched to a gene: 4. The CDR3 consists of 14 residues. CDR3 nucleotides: TGTGCCAGCAGATCCGGGACAGGGGGCGAAAAACTGTTTTTT. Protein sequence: CASRSGTGGEKLFF.

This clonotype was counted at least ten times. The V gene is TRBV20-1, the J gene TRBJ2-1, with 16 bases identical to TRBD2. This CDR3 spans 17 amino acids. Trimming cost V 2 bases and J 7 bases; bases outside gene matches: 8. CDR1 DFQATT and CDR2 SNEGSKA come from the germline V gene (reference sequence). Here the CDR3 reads CSARYPGLAGGPNEQFF. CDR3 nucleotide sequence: TGCAGTGCTAGATACCCGGGACTAGCGGGGGGGCCGAATGAGCAGTTCTTC.

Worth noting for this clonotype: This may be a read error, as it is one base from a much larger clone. CDR3: CASSANRGHNEQFF. DNA of the CDR3: TGTGCCAGCAGTGCTAACAGGGGGCACAATGAGCAGTTCTTC. The V and J genes are TRBV2 and TRBJ2-1; TRBD1 agrees at 9 bases. V shed 4 bases and J 5 bases; nucleotides not matched to a gene: 3. This CDR3 is 14 amino acids long. Germline CDR1 is SNHLY and CDR2 is FYNNEI.